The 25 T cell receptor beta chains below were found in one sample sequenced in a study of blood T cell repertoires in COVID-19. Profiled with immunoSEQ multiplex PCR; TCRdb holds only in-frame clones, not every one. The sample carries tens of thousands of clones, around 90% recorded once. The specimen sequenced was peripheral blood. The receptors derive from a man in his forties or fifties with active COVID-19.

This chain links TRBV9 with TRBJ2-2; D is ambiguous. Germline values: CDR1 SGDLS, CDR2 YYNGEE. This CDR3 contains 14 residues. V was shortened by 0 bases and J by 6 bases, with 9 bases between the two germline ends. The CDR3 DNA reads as TGTGCCAGCAGCGTAGGGGTCCGGGCCGGGGAGCTGTTTTTT. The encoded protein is CASSVGVRAGELFF.

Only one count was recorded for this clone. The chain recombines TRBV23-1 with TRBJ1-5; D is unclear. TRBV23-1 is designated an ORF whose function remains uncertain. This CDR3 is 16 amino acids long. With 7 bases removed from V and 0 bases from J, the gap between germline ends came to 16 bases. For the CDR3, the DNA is TGCGCCAGCACCAATTCGGGGAACTATAGCAATCAGCCCCAGCATTTT. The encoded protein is CASTNSGNYSNQPQHF.

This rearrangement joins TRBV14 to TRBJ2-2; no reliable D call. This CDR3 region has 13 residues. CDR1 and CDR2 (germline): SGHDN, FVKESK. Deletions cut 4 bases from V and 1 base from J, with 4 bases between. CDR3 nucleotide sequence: TGTGCCAGCAGCCTCGTGAACACCGGGGAGCTGTTTTTT. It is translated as CASSLVNTGELFF.

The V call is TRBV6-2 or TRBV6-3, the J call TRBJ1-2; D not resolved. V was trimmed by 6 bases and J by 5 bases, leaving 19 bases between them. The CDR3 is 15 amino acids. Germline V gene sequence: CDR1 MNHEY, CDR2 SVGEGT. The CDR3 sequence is CASSKNRGSLYGYTF. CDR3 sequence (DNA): TGTGCCAGCAGCAAAAATCGAGGCAGCCTATATGGCTACACCTTC.

The CDR3 DNA reads as TGTGCCAGCAGTTACTCGGGGGCCTACAATGAAAAACTGTTTTTT. Translation: CASSYSGAYNEKLFF. The gene calls are TRBV6-5 and TRBJ1-4, with D possibly being TRBD1 (6 bases). The V gene lost 0 bases and the J gene lost 5 bases, with 10 bases spanning the gap. This CDR3 region has 15 residues. CDR1 MNHEY and CDR2 SVGAGI come from the germline V gene.

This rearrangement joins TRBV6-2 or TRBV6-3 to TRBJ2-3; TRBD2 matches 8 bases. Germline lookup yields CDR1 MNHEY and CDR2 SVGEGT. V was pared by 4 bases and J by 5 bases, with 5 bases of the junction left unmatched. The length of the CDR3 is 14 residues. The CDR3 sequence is CASSLRGGLDTQYF. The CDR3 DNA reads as TGTGCCAGCAGTTTACGGGGGGGCCTAGATACGCAGTATTTT.

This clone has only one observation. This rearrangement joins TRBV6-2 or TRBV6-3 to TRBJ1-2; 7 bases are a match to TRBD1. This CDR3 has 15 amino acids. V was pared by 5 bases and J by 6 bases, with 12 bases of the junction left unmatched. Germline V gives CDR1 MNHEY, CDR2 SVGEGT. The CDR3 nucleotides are TGTGCCAGCAGTAAAATGAGGGGGCGAACGGATGGCTACACCTTC. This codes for CASSKMRGRTDGYTF.

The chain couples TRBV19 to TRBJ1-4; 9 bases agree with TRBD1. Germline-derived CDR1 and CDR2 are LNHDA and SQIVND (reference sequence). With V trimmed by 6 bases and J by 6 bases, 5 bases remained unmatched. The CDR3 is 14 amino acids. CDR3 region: CASRNRGRDEKLFF. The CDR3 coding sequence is TGTGCCAGTAGGAACAGGGGGCGCGATGAAAAACTGTTTTTT. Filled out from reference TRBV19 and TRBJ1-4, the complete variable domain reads DGGITQSPKYLFRKEGQNVTLSCEQNLNHDAMYWYRQDPGQGLRLIYYSQIVNDFQKGDIAEGYSVSREKKESFPLTVTSAQKNPTAFYLCASRNRGRDEKLFFGSGTQLSVL.

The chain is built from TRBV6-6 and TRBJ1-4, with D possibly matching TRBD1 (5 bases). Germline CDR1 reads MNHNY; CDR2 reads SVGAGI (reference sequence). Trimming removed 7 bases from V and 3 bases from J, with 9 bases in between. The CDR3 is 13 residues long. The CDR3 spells CASTRQPNEKLFF. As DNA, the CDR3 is TGTGCCAGCACACGACAGCCTAATGAAAAACTGTTTTTT.

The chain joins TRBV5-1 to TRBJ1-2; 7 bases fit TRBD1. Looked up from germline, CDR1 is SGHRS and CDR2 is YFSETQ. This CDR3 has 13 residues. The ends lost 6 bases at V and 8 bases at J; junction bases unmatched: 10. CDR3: CASTQRGLGGYTF. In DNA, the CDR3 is TGCGCCAGCACCCAAAGGGGGCTGGGGGGCTACACCTTC. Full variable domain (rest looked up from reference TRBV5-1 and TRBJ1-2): KAGVTQTPRYLIKTRGQQVTLSCSPISGHRSVSWYQQTPGQGLQFLFEYFSETQRNKGNFPGRFSGRQFSNSRSEMNVSTLELGDSALYLCASTQRGLGGYTFGSGTRLTVV.

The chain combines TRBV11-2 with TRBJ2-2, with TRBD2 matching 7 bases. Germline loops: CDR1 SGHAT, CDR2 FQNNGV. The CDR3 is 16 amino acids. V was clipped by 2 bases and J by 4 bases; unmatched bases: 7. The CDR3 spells CASSLLADSGTGELFF. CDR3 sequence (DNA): TGTGCCAGCAGCTTACTAGCGGATTCGGGCACCGGGGAGCTGTTTTTT.

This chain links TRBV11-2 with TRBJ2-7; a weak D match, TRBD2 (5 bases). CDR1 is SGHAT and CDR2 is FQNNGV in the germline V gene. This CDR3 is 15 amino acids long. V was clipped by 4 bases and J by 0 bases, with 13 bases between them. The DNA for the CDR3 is TGTGCCAGCAGCTCCCGGGGAGCCAGCTCCTACGAGCAGTACGTC. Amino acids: CASSSRGASSYEQYV.

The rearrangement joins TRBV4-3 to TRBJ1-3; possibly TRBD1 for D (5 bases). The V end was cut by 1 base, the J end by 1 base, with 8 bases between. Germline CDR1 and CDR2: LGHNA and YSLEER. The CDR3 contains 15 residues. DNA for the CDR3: TGCGCCAGCAGCCAAGTGGGGGGATCTGGAAACACCATATATTTT. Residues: CASSQVGGSGNTIYF.

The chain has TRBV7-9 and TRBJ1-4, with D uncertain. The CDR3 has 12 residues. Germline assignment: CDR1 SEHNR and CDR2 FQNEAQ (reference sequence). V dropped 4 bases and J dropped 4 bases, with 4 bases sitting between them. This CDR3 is CASSSYNEKLFF. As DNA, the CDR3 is TGTGCCAGCAGCTCCTATAATGAAAAACTGTTTTTT.

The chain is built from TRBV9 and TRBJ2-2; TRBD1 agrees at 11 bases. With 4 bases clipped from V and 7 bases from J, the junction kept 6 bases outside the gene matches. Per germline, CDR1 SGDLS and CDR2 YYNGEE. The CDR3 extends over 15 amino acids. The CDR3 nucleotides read TGTGCCAGCAGCCGGACAGGGGGCGCGGGCGGGGAGCTGTTTTTT. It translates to CASSRTGGAGGELFF.

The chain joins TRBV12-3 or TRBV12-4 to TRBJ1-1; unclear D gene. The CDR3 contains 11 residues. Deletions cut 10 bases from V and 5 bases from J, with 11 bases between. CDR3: CATSVLTEAFF. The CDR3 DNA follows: TGTGCCACCTCGGTTTTAACTGAAGCTTTCTTT.

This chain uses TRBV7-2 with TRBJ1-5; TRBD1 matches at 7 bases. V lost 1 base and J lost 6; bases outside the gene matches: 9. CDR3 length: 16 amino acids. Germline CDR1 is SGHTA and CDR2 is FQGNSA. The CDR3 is CASSLGGQGVAQPQHF. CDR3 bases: TGTGCCAGCAGCTTAGGGGGTCAGGGGGTGGCTCAGCCCCAGCATTTT.

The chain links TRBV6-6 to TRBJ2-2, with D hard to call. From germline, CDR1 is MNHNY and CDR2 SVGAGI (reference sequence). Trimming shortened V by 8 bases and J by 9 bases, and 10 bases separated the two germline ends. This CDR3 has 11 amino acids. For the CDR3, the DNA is TGTGCCAGCGGAAGGAGATGGGAGCTGTTTTTT. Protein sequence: CASGRRWELFF.

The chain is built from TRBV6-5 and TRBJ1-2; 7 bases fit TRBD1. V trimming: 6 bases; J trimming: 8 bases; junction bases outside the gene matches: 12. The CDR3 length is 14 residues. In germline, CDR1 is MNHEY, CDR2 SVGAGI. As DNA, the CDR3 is TGTGCCAGCAGGGGACAGTATGGTCTTAGCGGCTACACCTTC. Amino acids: CASRGQYGLSGYTF.

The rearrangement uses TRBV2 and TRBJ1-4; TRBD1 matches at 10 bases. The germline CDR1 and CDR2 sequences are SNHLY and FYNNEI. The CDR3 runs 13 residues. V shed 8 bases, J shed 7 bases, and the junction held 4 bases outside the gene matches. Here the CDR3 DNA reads TGTGCCAGCGGGGACAGGGGTAGTGAAAAACTGTTTTTT. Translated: CASGDRGSEKLFF.

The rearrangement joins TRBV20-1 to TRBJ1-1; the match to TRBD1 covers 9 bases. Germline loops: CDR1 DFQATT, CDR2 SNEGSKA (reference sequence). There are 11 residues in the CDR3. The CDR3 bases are TGCAGCCCCGGACAGGGGAAAGAAGCTTTCTTT. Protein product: CSPGQGKEAFF.

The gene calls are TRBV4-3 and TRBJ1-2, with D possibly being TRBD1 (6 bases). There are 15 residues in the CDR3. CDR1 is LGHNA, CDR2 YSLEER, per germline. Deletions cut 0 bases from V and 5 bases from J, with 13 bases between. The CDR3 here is CASSQDRGQGYGYTF. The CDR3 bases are TGCGCCAGCAGCCAAGATCGAGGGCAGGGGTATGGCTACACCTTC.

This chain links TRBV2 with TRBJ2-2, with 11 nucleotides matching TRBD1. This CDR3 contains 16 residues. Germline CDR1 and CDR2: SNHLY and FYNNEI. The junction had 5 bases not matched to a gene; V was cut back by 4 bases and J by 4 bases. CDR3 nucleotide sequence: TGTGCCAGCAGTGGGGGACAGGGGGGGACCACCGGGGAGCTGTTTTTT. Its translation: CASSGGQGGTTGELFF.

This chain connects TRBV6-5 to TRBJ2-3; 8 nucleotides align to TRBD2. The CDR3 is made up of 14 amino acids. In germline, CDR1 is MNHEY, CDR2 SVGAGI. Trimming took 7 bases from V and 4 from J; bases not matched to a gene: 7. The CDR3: CASKESGSPDTQYF. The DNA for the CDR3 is TGTGCCAGCAAGGAGAGCGGGAGCCCAGATACGCAGTATTTT.

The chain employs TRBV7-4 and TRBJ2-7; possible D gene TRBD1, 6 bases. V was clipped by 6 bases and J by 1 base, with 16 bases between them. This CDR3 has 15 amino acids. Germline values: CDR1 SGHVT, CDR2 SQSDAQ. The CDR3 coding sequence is TGTGCCAGCAGAGCCGCTGGACAGCCTTCCTACGAGCAGTACTTC. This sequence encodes CASRAAGQPSYEQYF.